The next 14 T cell receptor beta chains were all read from a single sample in a study of blood T cell repertoires in COVID-19. The repertoire was sequenced with immunoSEQ multiplex PCR; TCRdb's copy has only in-frame clones and lacks some. The sample holds around 130,000 clones, approximately 80% seen once. The material sequenced was peripheral blood. The receptors were gathered from a woman aged 55-70 years with acute or convalescent COVID-19.

The chain recombines TRBV5-6 with TRBJ2-7, with TRBD1 as a possible D gene (5 bases). The CDR3 consists of 16 residues. Germline loops: CDR1 SGHDT, CDR2 YYEEEE. Deletions cut 0 bases from V and 4 bases from J, with 17 bases between. As DNA, the CDR3 is TGTGCCAGCAGCTTGGCGGGTATCGCCAGGGCTTACGAGCAGTACGTC. Its protein product is CASSLAGIARAYEQYV.

This clone was seen more than once but under ten times. The V call is TRBV9, the J call TRBJ1-2; 7 nucleotides agree with TRBD1. CDR1 is SGDLS, CDR2 YYNGEE, per germline. The CDR3 totals 14 residues. V lost 6 bases, J lost 4 bases, and 9 bases stayed unmatched. The CDR3 protein is CASKGAEGPYGYTF. The DNA of the CDR3 is TGTGCCAGCAAGGGGGCGGAGGGACCCTATGGCTACACCTTC. The full variable domain, its missing parts supplied by reference TRBV9 and TRBJ1-2, is DSGVTQTPKHLITATGQRVTLRCSPRSGDLSVYWYQQSLDQGLQFLIQYYNGEERAKGNILERFSAQQFPDLHSELNLSSLELGDSALYFCASKGAEGPYGYTFGSGTRLTVV.

This chain joins TRBV30 and TRBJ1-2; weak D call: TRBD1 (6 bases). This CDR3 comprises 12 residues. Germline V gene sequence: CDR1 GTSNPN, CDR2 SVGIG (reference sequence). Trimming removed 0 bases at V and 8 bases at J, with 10 bases between. CDR3 sequence: CAWSVQGRGYTF. CDR3 nucleotides: TGTGCCTGGAGTGTGCAGGGGAGAGGCTACACCTTC.

The CDR3, as DNA: TGTGCCAGCACTATACCCGGCGGGACTGAAGCTTTCTTT. Translation gives CASTIPGGTEAFF. The V call is TRBV6-5, the J call TRBJ1-1, with unresolved D. Per the germline V gene, CDR1 is MNHEY and CDR2 is SVGAGI. V lost 7 bases and J lost 5, with 14 bases in between. This CDR3 contains 13 residues.

The chain employs TRBV9 and TRBJ1-2; 9 bases agree with TRBD1. Trimming took 5 bases from V and 6 from J; bases not matched to a gene: 14. Germline values: CDR1 SGDLS, CDR2 YYNGEE. The CDR3 runs 16 residues. The CDR3: CASSLGTGRSVDGYTF. The DNA of the CDR3 is TGTGCCAGCAGTCTGGGGACAGGGCGGTCAGTTGATGGCTACACCTTC.

The J gene is TRBJ2-5, the V gene TRBV30; 7 bases align to TRBD2. The V gene's germline CDR1 is GTSNPN and CDR2 SVGIG (reference sequence). V lost 3 bases, J lost 3 bases, and 4 bases stayed unmatched. CDR3 size: 13 residues. CDR3 region: CAWRSRGEETQYF. The CDR3 nucleotides are TGTGCCTGGAGGAGTCGGGGGGAAGAGACCCAGTACTTC.

Only one count was recorded for this clone. The V and J genes are TRBV3-1 (or the pseudogene TRBV3-2) and TRBJ2-2; a possible D gene is TRBD2 (5 bases). Per the germline V gene, CDR1 is LGHDT and CDR2 is YNNKEL (reference sequence). V lost 1 base and J 2 bases, leaving 8 bases between the germline ends. The CDR3 length is 15 residues. As DNA, the CDR3 is TGTGCCAGCAGCCAAGGCCGACTAAACACCGGGGAGCTGTTTTTT. It is translated as CASSQGRLNTGELFF.

The genes are TRBV7-2 and TRBJ1-2, with 7 bases fitting TRBD1. There are 16 residues in the CDR3. Per germline, CDR1 SGHTA and CDR2 FQGNSA. V lost 1 base and J lost 3; bases outside the gene matches: 8. CDR3 protein: CASSLVPTQGDYGYTF. CDR3 coding DNA: TGTGCCAGCAGCTTAGTCCCGACTCAGGGGGACTATGGCTACACCTTC. Full variable domain (missing parts from reference TRBV7-2 and TRBJ1-2): GAGVSQSPSNKVTEKGKDVELRCDPISGHTALYWYRQSLGQGLEFLIYFQGNSAPDKSGLPSDRFSAERTGGSVSTLTIQRTQQEDSAVYLCASSLVPTQGDYGYTFGSGTRLTVV.

This chain connects TRBV29-1 to TRBJ1-2; D not resolved. Looked up from germline, CDR1 is SQVTM and CDR2 is ANQGSEA. The CDR3 is made up of 14 amino acids. Trimming removed 0 bases at V and 5 bases at J, with 13 bases between. Here the CDR3 DNA reads TGCAGCGTTGAAGAAAGCGGTTCTTTTTATGGCTACACCTTC. This sequence encodes CSVEESGSFYGYTF. Supplemented by reference TRBV29-1 and TRBJ1-2, the full variable domain reads SAVISQKPSRDICQRGTSLTIQCQVDSQVTMMFWYRQQPGQSLTLIATANQGSEATYESGFVIDKFPISRPNLTFSTLTVSNMSPEDSSIYLCSVEESGSFYGYTFGSGTRLTVV.

V gene TRBV10-2 combines with J gene TRBJ1-1; TRBD1 agrees at 8 bases. The ends lost 0 bases at V and 5 bases at J; junction bases unmatched: 5. The CDR3 contains 15 residues. Germline CDR1 WSHSY, CDR2 SAAADI. The CDR3 nucleotides read TGCGCCAGCAGTGAGTCCCGCAGGGGGCTTACTGAAGCTTTCTTT. This translates into CASSESRRGLTEAFF.

V gene TRBV5-1 combines with J gene TRBJ1-1; 8 bases align to TRBD1. Trimming removed 5 bases from V and 3 bases from J; junction bases left unmatched: 3. Per the germline V gene, CDR1 is SGHRS and CDR2 is YFSETQ. This CDR3 is built from 13 residues. The CDR3 spells CASRQGVDTEAFF. CDR3 DNA sequence: TGCGCCAGCAGACAGGGGGTGGACACTGAAGCTTTCTTT. Using reference TRBV5-1 and TRBJ1-1 for the parts outside the CDR3, the full variable domain is KAGVTQTPRYLIKTRGQQVTLSCSPISGHRSVSWYQQTPGQGLQFLFEYFSETQRNKGNFPGRFSGRQFSNSRSEMNVSTLELGDSALYLCASRQGVDTEAFFGQGTRLTVV.

J is TRBJ1-1 and V is TRBV29-1; D is undetermined. This CDR3 spans 12 amino acids. Germline lookup yields CDR1 SQVTM and CDR2 ANQGSEA. Trimming stripped 3 bases from V and 6 bases from J, with 11 bases between. CDR3 bases: TGCAGCGTTGATTTGCCCAGCGCTGAAGCTTTCTTT. Its protein is CSVDLPSAEAFF. Supplemented by reference TRBV29-1 and TRBJ1-1, the full variable domain reads SAVISQKPSRDICQRGTSLTIQCQVDSQVTMMFWYRQQPGQSLTLIATANQGSEATYESGFVIDKFPISRPNLTFSTLTVSNMSPEDSSIYLCSVDLPSAEAFFGQGTRLTVV.

The chain combines TRBV6-5 with TRBJ1-1, with TRBD1 matching over 10 bases. From germline, CDR1 is MNHEY and CDR2 SVGAGI. The CDR3 covers 15 residues. V was pared by 7 bases and J by 5 bases, with 10 bases of the junction left unmatched. The CDR3 loop reads CASNPRTGGGTEAFF. Written as DNA, the CDR3 is TGTGCCAGCAATCCAAGGACAGGGGGGGGAACTGAAGCTTTCTTT.

CDR3 sequence: CASSTLGGAVTGELFF. The CDR3 DNA reads as TGTGCCAGCAGTACTCTCGGCGGGGCCGTCACCGGGGAGCTGTTTTTT. The chain links TRBV5-6 to TRBJ2-2; perhaps TRBD2 as D (6 bases). The CDR3 contains 16 residues. The V end lost 5 bases, the J end lost 4 bases, and 18 bases lay between the germline ends. Germline-derived CDR1 and CDR2 are SGHDT and YYEEEE.